The next 19 T cell receptor beta chains were all read from a single sample in a study of Ad26.COV2.S vaccination and SARS-CoV-2 variants. Method: immunoSEQ multiplex PCR; TCRdb's copy keeps in-frame clones and lacks some. The sample yields over 85,000 clones, approximately 77% seen once. Sequencing was performed on peripheral blood, taken after recovery from COVID-19. The receptors here all came from a human donor who had recovered from COVID-19.

This clone occurred a few times. The chain links TRBV19 to TRBJ2-7; TRBD1 matches at 12 bases. V shed 8 bases and J 6 bases; nucleotides not matched to a gene: 5. Germline V CDR1 and CDR2: LNHDA, SQIVND (reference sequence). The CDR3 is 13 residues long. CDR3 in amino acids: CASGGQGAPEQYF. The CDR3 DNA is TGTGCCAGTGGGGGACAGGGGGCCCCCGAGCAGTACTTC. The entire variable domain, with the rest obtained from reference TRBV19 and TRBJ2-7, is as follows: DGGITQSPKYLFRKEGQNVTLSCEQNLNHDAMYWYRQDPGQGLRLIYYSQIVNDFQKGDIAEGYSVSREKKESFPLTVTSAQKNPTAFYLCASGGQGAPEQYFGPGTRLTVT.

The genes are TRBV5-7 and TRBJ1-4; the D is unclear. TRBV5-7 is an open reading frame, and its role is uncertain. Trimming left V 0 bases short and J 3 bases short, with 15 bases between. The CDR3 is 17 residues long. The CDR3 is CASSLASPTGANEKLFF. The CDR3 DNA reads as TGTGCCAGCAGCTTGGCGAGTCCTACGGGTGCTAATGAAAAACTGTTTTTT.

J is TRBJ1-2 and V is TRBV14, with D perhaps TRBD1 (6 bases). The CDR3 consists of 16 residues. Looked up from germline, CDR1 is SGHDN and CDR2 is FVKESK. The V end was cut by 1 base, the J end by 8 bases, with 20 bases between. The CDR3 bases are TGTGCCAGCAGCCAAGCCCGTGGTCCAGGGGCGCGCGGCTACACCTTC. This gives the protein CASSQARGPGARGYTF.

This clone was seen once. The chain links TRBV28 to TRBJ1-3, with D unclear. CDR1 and CDR2 (germline): MDHEN, SYDVKM. This CDR3 is 16 amino acids long. Trimming left V 2 bases short and J 0 bases short, with 11 bases between. The DNA of the CDR3 is TGTGCCAGCAGTTTAGACGGCAGTTCCTCTGGAAACACCATATATTTT. Encoded protein: CASSLDGSSSGNTIYF.

Here the CDR3 DNA reads TGTGCCAGCTCCATTAAAGCGGGGGGGACCTACGAGCAGTACTTC. This codes for CASSIKAGGTYEQYF. The chain couples TRBV18 to TRBJ2-7; 10 positions match TRBD2. Germline CDR1 is KGHSH and CDR2 is LQKENI. V gave up 6 bases and J gave up 2 bases; unmatched junction bases: 7. This CDR3 has 15 amino acids. Based on the CDR3 plus reference TRBV18 and TRBJ2-7, the full variable domain is NAGVMQNPRHLVRRRGQEARLRCSPMKGHSHVYWYRQLPEEGLKFMVYLQKENIIDESGMPKERFSAEFPKEGPSILRIQQVVRGDSAAYFCASSIKAGGTYEQYFGPGTRLTVT.

V and J are TRBV28 and TRBJ2-7; tentatively, D is TRBD1 or TRBD2 (5 bases each). Germline-derived CDR1 and CDR2 are MDHEN and SYDVKM. V gave up 3 bases and J gave up 6 bases, with 12 bases separating them. CDR3 size: 13 residues. The CDR3 reads CASSLSGRGEQYF. DNA of the CDR3: TGTGCCAGCAGTTTGTCGGGAAGGGGCGAGCAGTACTTC.

V is TRBV6-6 and J is TRBJ2-1, with TRBD2 identical over 7 bases. The germline V gene has CDR1 MNHNY and CDR2 SVGAGI (reference sequence). The V segment lost 2 bases and the J segment 9 bases; nucleotides outside the gene matches: 10. The CDR3 is 15 residues long. For the CDR3, the DNA is TGTGCCAGCAGTTACGTACAGCGGGATATCGGTGAGCAGTTCTTC. It yields the protein CASSYVQRDIGEQFF.

This clone was detected only once. The rearrangement uses TRBV20-1 and TRBJ1-1, with no clear D. V lost 3 bases and J 6 bases, leaving 17 bases between the germline ends. Germline V gene sequence: CDR1 DFQATT, CDR2 SNEGSKA (reference sequence). The CDR3 sequence is 14 residues long. The CDR3 loop reads CSASGLDFRPEAFF. The CDR3 DNA is TGCAGTGCTAGTGGATTAGACTTCCGACCTGAAGCTTTCTTT.

The rearrangement uses TRBV11-3 and TRBJ2-5, with TRBD2 identical over 12 bases. The germline V gene encodes CDR1 SGHNT and CDR2 YENEEA. With V trimmed by 5 bases and J by 5 bases, 6 bases remained unmatched. The CDR3 consists of 15 residues. CDR3 nucleotide sequence: TGTGCCAGCAGCCCGACTAGCGGGGGAGAGGAGACCCAGTACTTC. Protein: CASSPTSGGEETQYF.

This chain links TRBV3-1 (or the pseudogene TRBV3-2) with TRBJ1-1; no clear D. Trimming cost V 3 bases and J 3 bases, with 11 bases left between them. This CDR3 is built from 14 residues. Germline V lookup: CDR1 LGHDT, CDR2 YNNKEL (reference sequence). CDR3 in DNA: TGTGCCAGCAGCCACCACGGGCCGGACACTGAAGCTTTCTTT. The encoded protein is CASSHHGPDTEAFF.

The chain is built from TRBV10-3 and TRBJ1-1; D is undetermined. V lost 0 bases to trimming and J lost 10 bases, with 9 bases between them. The CDR3 is made up of 12 amino acids. Per the germline V gene, CDR1 is ENHRY and CDR2 is SYGVKD. The CDR3 coding sequence is TGTGCCATCAGTGAGTCCGAGGGCGGAGCTTTCTTT. It codes for CAISESEGGAFF.

This clone was counted once. The V gene is TRBV7-3, the J gene TRBJ2-1; tentatively, D is TRBD1 (5 bases). V lost 2 bases and J lost 7, with 15 bases in between. Germline V gene sequence: CDR1 SGHTA, CDR2 FQGTGA. This CDR3 is 15 amino acids long. Here the CDR3 DNA reads TGTGCCAGCAGCTTATCTGGGCCAGGGTTGAATGAGCAGTTCTTC. It yields the protein CASSLSGPGLNEQFF.

The rearrangement joins TRBV6-4 to TRBJ2-3; no reliable D call. Trimming shortened V by 0 bases and J by 0 bases, and 13 bases separated the two germline ends. From germline, CDR1 is MRHNA and CDR2 SNTAGT. The CDR3 length is 17 residues. In DNA form, the CDR3 reads TGTGCCAGCAGTGACTCTGCCACCACCGCTAGCACAGATACGCAGTATTTT. This sequence encodes CASSDSATTASTDTQYF.

The chain has TRBV19 and TRBJ2-2; 8 nucleotides agree with TRBD2. Germline assignment: CDR1 LNHDA and CDR2 SQIVND (reference sequence). CDR3 size: 16 residues. After removal of 5 bases from V and 2 bases from J, the junction contained 7 bases not matched to a gene. CDR3 sequence (DNA): TGTGCCAGTAGTTTGCCCAGCGGGAGAAACACCGGGGAGCTGTTTTTT. Residues: CASSLPSGRNTGELFF.

This chain links TRBV29-1 with TRBJ2-1, with 8 bases that match TRBD2. Germline lookup yields CDR1 SQVTM and CDR2 ANQGSEA. The V and J ends lost 6 bases and 1 base, in that order; junction bases with no gene match: 5. This CDR3 has 14 residues. The CDR3 protein is CSVNRLASYNEQFF. The CDR3 coding sequence is TGCAGCGTCAACAGACTAGCGTCCTACAATGAGCAGTTCTTC.

The gene calls are TRBV4-3 and TRBJ2-7; D is perhaps TRBD2 (6 bases). The CDR3 contains 14 residues. Deletions cut 4 bases from V and 3 bases from J, with 13 bases between. The germline V gene encodes CDR1 LGHNA and CDR2 YSLEER. Here the CDR3 reads CASSPGTANYEQYF. The CDR3 DNA is TGCGCCAGCAGCCCCGGGACTGCCAACTACGAGCAGTACTTC.

The chain is built from TRBV7-6 and TRBJ2-3; 12 bases match TRBD2. V trimming: 5 bases; J trimming: 4 bases; junction bases outside the gene matches: 4. In germline, CDR1 is SGHVS, CDR2 FNYEAQ. The CDR3 is 15 residues long. Here the CDR3 DNA reads TGTGCCAGCAGCGCAGGACTAGCGGGGCCAGATACGCAGTATTTT. Amino acid sequence: CASSAGLAGPDTQYF. The full variable domain, in which reference TRBV7-6 and TRBJ2-3 provide the parts outside the CDR3, is GAGVSQSPRYKVTKRGQDVALRCDPISGHVSLYWYRQALGQGPEFLTYFNYEAQQDKSGLPNDRFSAERPEGSISTLTIQRTEQRDSAMYRCASSAGLAGPDTQYFGPGTRLTVL.

This chain joins TRBV27 and TRBJ2-1; 8 bases fit TRBD2. Germline V gene lookup returns CDR1 MNHEY and CDR2 SMNVEV (reference sequence). J lost 13 bases, V lost 3 bases, and 14 bases had no gene match. This CDR3 is 15 amino acids long. The CDR3 region has the DNA TGTGCCAGCAGTTTTAGGGCTAGCGGGCTTTACCCCCAGTTCTTC. Translating it yields CASSFRASGLYPQFF.

The chain is built from TRBV4-3 and TRBJ2-7; D gene uncertain. Looked up from germline, CDR1 is LGHNA and CDR2 is YSLEER. The CDR3 extends over 14 amino acids. V shed 0 bases and J shed 0 bases, with 6 bases lying between them. CDR3 loop: CASSQDEASYEQYF. The CDR3, as DNA: TGCGCCAGCAGCCAAGATGAGGCCTCCTACGAGCAGTACTTC.